The source of this T cell receptor (beta chain) is a study of cytomegalovirus exposure and HLA in healthy donors (dated by TCRdb to the late 2010s). With respect to the entire study: In an earlier analysis of under 600 of the donors, 250 to 300 Gb of sequence data and 100 million or so unique TCR beta sequences from 150 million to 200 million T cells were reported. Among the roughly 400 genotyped donors, approximately 81% belonged to the genetic ancestry cluster associated with self-reported Caucasian donors. The study aimed to test whether signatures of past pathogen exposure could be identified by cataloging public T cell receptors. Donor age, sex, ethnicity and CMV serostatus were compiled alongside the repertoire data. HLA typing included class I and class II loci at four-digit resolution. To decide whether each TCR beta V gene segment behaved as functional or pseudogenic, an earlier analysis of some 570 of the donors relied on high-throughput TCR beta sequencing. Every discovery cohort repertoire had been produced on one sequencing platform. Along with the roughly 670-subject first cohort, a separate validation cohort of over a hundred different subjects was used. Several DR-DQ haplotypes were treated as single units for association and clustering because of strong linkage in the cohort. High-throughput TCR immunosequencing, statistical association of individual TCRs with disease status, and machine learning were combined to predict cytomegalovirus infection status. An early release covering about 600 HLA-typed donors comprised about 290 gigabases of sequencing data and approximately 85 million unique TCR sequences. Across some 400 genotyped donors of the cohort, an average of approximately 220,000 unique TCR beta nucleotide sequences per donor were sequenced, and roughly a sixth of those sequences were non-productive. Rather than drawing on any new phenotypic data, the later analysis identified candidate immune exposures from TCR beta sequences and the way those sequences occurred across donors. Typing coverage differed by locus: A, B, C, DRB1 and DQB1 were typed in roughly 620-640 donors, DQA1 in 500 to 550, DPA1 in around 610, and DPB1 in just under 490. A later genetic analysis used genome-wide SNP genotypes for about three fifths of the 666 donors, treating that subset as a discovery cohort. The study used immunosequencing to profile the T cell repertoires of approximately 630 subjects and linked those repertoires to cytomegalovirus serostatus. In a later analysis, previously published TCR beta repertoires from 666 donors were re-analyzed and high-resolution HLA genotyping was added so that TCR occurrence patterns could be studied. Results the study describes overall, beyond this receptor: A later analysis found that TCR association rates varied across HLA loci, with DRB1 alleles showing the most associated TCRs and HLA-C alleles the fewest. Sequencing depth was assumed to be roughly uniform across donors in the presence/absence analyses, though that assumption may not hold. A later genetic analysis reported fewer N-insertions in productive TCRs among donors in an Asian-associated ancestry cluster than the roughly 690-donor mean. A later analysis associated 15,000 or so TCR beta sequences with specific HLA alleles at a false discovery rate of 0.05. In the study, about 150 TCR beta chains were listed as associated with cytomegalovirus. For the cohort, immune exposure information was limited to CMV serostatus. A few of the identified cytomegalovirus-associated TCR beta chains were confirmed in vitro to be specific for cytomegalovirus antigens. The authors suggested that the approach could potentially be generalized to other disease states and immunological phenotypes. A later analysis reported that several top co-occurrence clusters appeared linked to parvovirus B19, influenza, CMV and Epstein-Barr virus. Because HLA typing was missing for some donors at each locus, association tests included only the typed subset. This cohort had only TCR beta chains sequenced, and the lack of alpha or paired-chain data limited which features could be detected. The 87-base-pair reads could not distinguish some IMGT-functional V segments, including TRBV6-2 and TRBV6-3, so those segments were excluded. When HLA alleles, especially DR and DQ, strongly co-occurred, TCR associations were difficult to assign to individual alleles. Cytomegalovirus status was reported to be diagnosed by the classifier with high specificity and sensitivity in both the original and validation cohorts. An earlier analysis of approximately 570 of the donors showed that most TCR beta V segments appeared in productive rearrangements either about 87% or about 30% of the time, which broadly matched IMGT annotations. A further reported finding was that TCR beta sequences accurately predicted the HLA-A and HLA-B alleles for most subjects in the first cohort. Most TCR sequences were seen in very few donors, while some public TCRs were found in many individuals. In a later analysis, most CMV-associated TCR beta chains were found to appear HLA-restricted, with HLA associations seemingly driven largely by CMV exposure. Fewer than 20 rarely observed V segments, including chromosome 9 orphons, were excluded from the earlier analysis of about 500 of the donors because counts were too low. In a later analysis, HLA-associated TCR beta chains were found to be more clonally expanded and to have lower generation probabilities than equally common non-associated chains. A later genetic analysis associated a missense DCLRE1C variant with V-gene and J-gene trimming of TCR beta chains, and an independent cohort replicated the association. Linkage disequilibrium might explain the correlated functional status among segregating V segments, but an unknown experimental factor could not be ruled out. A group of highly shared sequence variants was considered likely to be a technical artifact of the sequencing pipeline.

The cohort comprised around 700 healthy bone marrow donors. At the time of sampling, every cohort member was nominally healthy, though immune exposures that went unrecorded were likely present. The donor tested CMV seronegative and was one of the 352 seronegative cohort members. Each donor provided a peripheral blood sample, and peripheral blood mononuclear cells were used for TCR beta sequencing. Genomic DNA was extracted from the blood cell samples with the Qiagen DNeasy Blood Extraction Kit. Library construction relied on the immunoSEQ multiplex PCR assay. For the multiplex PCR, a mixture combining 60 forward primers for TCR Vbeta segments and 13 reverse primers for TCR Jbeta segments was used. Amplification of the CDR3 region of rearranged TCR beta genes was performed with a multiplex PCR assay on genomic DNA. The amplified TCR beta libraries were sequenced on the Illumina HiSeq System as 87-base-pair reads. As for the original processing: Across the 670 or so repertoires, a later analysis counted tens of millions of unique TCR beta chains, roughly 11 million of which were shared by at least two donors. Raw reads were error-corrected and collapsed into unique sequences by a nearest-neighbor algorithm in which closely related sequences were merged to remove PCR and sequencing errors. To assign V, D and J gene segments, CDR3 sequences were aligned to IMGT reference sequences. Each retained sequence needed at least a six-nucleotide match to both a V gene segment and a J gene segment. Rearrangements were called productive when the CDR3 lacked stop codons and stayed in frame with V and J; all others were non-productive. CDR3 was defined according to IMGT convention as the region running from the second conserved V-encoded cysteine to the conserved J-encoded phenylalanine. Sequences without an unambiguous match to a single V gene segment were excluded from the earlier analysis of several hundred of the donors. In an earlier analysis of 450 to 700 of the donors, V segments were called functional above 56.7% productive rearrangements and were called segregating when the between-donor standard deviation exceeded 5%. A statistical classification framework was developed to diagnose cytomegalovirus status using the catalog of TCR beta chain sequences. In a later analysis, TCR nucleotide sequences were compared against IMGT/GENE-DB human TR gene sequences so that V and J genes could be assigned. In a later analysis, CDR3 sequences and most-parsimonious VDJ recombination scenarios were assigned using the TCRdist pipeline. In a later analysis, each TCR beta chain was defined by its CDR3 amino acid sequence together with its V-gene family, and reads without a unique V-gene family were excluded. As a way to deal with suspected cross-contamination and a sequencing artifact, a later analysis dropped 450 to 700 nucleotide sequences that were highly shared and had low generation probability. In a later analysis, a clonal expansion index for each public chain was calculated from normalized within-repertoire ranks of inferred template counts. Generation probabilities in a later analysis came from a VDJ recombination model fitted to out-of-frame rearrangements, and those results were checked against IGoR. Hypergeometric tests were used in a later analysis to score TCR-TCR, TCR-HLA and TCR-CMV co-occurrence, with a repertoire-size bias correction applied to the TCR pairs. To estimate false discovery rates, a later analysis permuted the HLA or CMV assignments 20 times. In a later analysis, co-occurring TCRs were grouped using DBSCAN, and TCRdist sequence similarity was added for clustering within HLA-allele-positive subsets. Co-occurrence clustering excluded repertoires with fewer than 30,000 or more than 120,000 public chains, plus five with anomalous nucleotide sharing. This is the immuneACCESS table as TCRdb keeps it, with only in-frame sequences that have V and J called. A part of the clones is gone; compared with another copy, unresolved V genes explain less than half, and the rest is unexplained. Clone size and V and J calls were adopted from that table, with D and trimming inferred from the DNA. Per the sample table, the count is some 130,000 clones. The ten largest clones capture 1.5% to 2% of the sample.

The CDR3 holds 15 amino acids from the cysteine to the phenylalanine. The entry retains the CDR3 DNA only, 45 bases that are in frame from base 1. Trimmed from V: 4 bases; trimmed from J: 7 bases; junction bases lacking a gene match: 13. From the germline V gene, CDR1 is SGHAT and CDR2 is FQNNGV. A note on this clone: This clone's antigen is unknown.

The TCR sequence derives from a woman aged 60-75 years in good health and CMV-seronegative. The chain is made from TRBV11-2 and TRBJ2-7; TRBD1 agrees with 7 junctional bases. The sequencing sample was made of PBMCs. The encoded CDR3 is CASSSYATGAREQYF. The DNA sequence reads TGTGCCAGCAGCTCTTACGCCACAGGGGCACGGGAGCAGTACTTC.